This T cell receptor beta chain was sequenced during a study of beta chain features in type 1 diabetes. Study-level results: Any HLA effect on TCRB rearrangement was left unresolved by small sub-analyses. PCR might pick shorter templates more often, in the same way for patients and controls. Patients' naive, central memory and Treg TCRB repertoires seemed closer to one another than those of healthy donors.

In all sorted populations, purity surpassed 95%. Expressed TCRB transcripts were sequenced, since all the RNA that had been isolated was reverse transcribed. Repertoires were generated with immunoSEQ multiplex PCR, while TCRdb's copy carries only in-frame clones and drops some. The table has about 140,000 clones, 9.5% to 10% seen once. This clone came up many times. What it binds is not known. CDR3 length: 14 residues. Trimming removed 4 bases from V and 6 bases from J; junction bases left unmatched: 9. The germline CDR1 and CDR2 sequences are SGHRS and YFSETQ. The sequencing sample was made of central memory CD4+ T cells from blood. This chain joins TRBV5-1 and TRBJ1-2, with 7 bases that match TRBD1. The clonotype originates from a woman in her 40s in good health. DNA for the CDR3: TGCGCCAGCAGCCTACGGGACAGAAGGAATGGCTACACCTTC. It yields the protein CASSLRDRRNGYTF.